The 2 T cell receptor beta chains given below trace back to one sample, sequenced in a study of blood T cell repertoires in COVID-19. The protocol was immunoSEQ multiplex PCR, while the TCRdb copy is restricted to in-frame clones and leaves out a portion. The sample holds fewer than 700,000 clones, roughly nine tenths seen once. The sample consisted of peripheral blood. The origin of the receptors is a woman between 45 and 60 years old with COVID-19, enrolled during active disease.

The V gene is TRBV5-1, the J gene TRBJ1-1, with a tentative D call TRBD1 (5 bases). The CDR3 is 13 residues long. Germline V CDR1 and CDR2: SGHRS, YFSETQ. V was cut by 0 bases and J by 5 bases, with 8 bases left in between. CDR3 in amino acids: CASSLEGKTEAFF. CDR3 nucleotides: TGCGCCAGCAGCTTGGAGGGGAAAACTGAAGCTTTCTTT.

This chain joins TRBV27 and TRBJ1-1, with 7 bases matching TRBD1. Per germline, CDR1 MNHEY and CDR2 SMNVEV (reference sequence). CDR3 length: 14 amino acids. The J segment lost 4 bases and the V segment lost 5 bases, leaving 7 bases of the junction unmatched. Here the CDR3 DNA reads TGTGCCAGCAGTCTTGACAGGGTGGGCACTGAAGCTTTCTTT. It is translated as CASSLDRVGTEAFF.